A selection of T cell receptor beta chains follows, all from one sample in a study of T cell responses to AZD1222 COVID-19 vaccine. Sequencing used immunoSEQ multiplex PCR; TCRdb keeps in-frame clones, though not all of them. The sample has about 120,000 clones, approximately 85% seen once; the top ten hold 18%. The sequencing here drew on peripheral blood, taken on day 0 of MenACWY control vaccination. Receptor source: an adult in good health. CDR3s include the opening cysteine and the closing phenylalanine or tryptophan. Fields, in order: D gene, clone size, V gene, J gene, CDR3 protein, CDR3 DNA. D genes are given only for firm matches. The listing skips clone size in some rows; elsewhere it reads once, few, many or a size class.

>NA|NA|TRBV7-9|TRBJ2-7
CASSSSQSSYEQYF
TGTGCCAGCAGCTCTTCCCAGAGCTCCTACGAGCAGTACTTC
>TRBD2|NA|TRBV9|TRBJ2-7
CASSVASSGYEQYF
TGTGCCAGCAGCGTAGCGTCTAGCGGCTACGAGCAGTACTTC
>TRBD1|NA|TRBV19|TRBJ1-2
CASKANSGGLYGYTF
TGTGCCAGTAAAGCTAATTCAGGGGGACTCTATGGCTACACCTTC
>NA|NA|TRBV9|TRBJ1-1
CASSVVGGEAFF
TGTGCCAGCAGCGTAGTAGGCGGTGAAGCTTTCTTT
>TRBD1|NA|TRBV11-2|TRBJ2-7
CASSQGPGQGTYEQYF
TGTGCCAGCAGCCAGGGGCCGGGACAGGGAACTTACGAGCAGTACTTC
>TRBD2|NA|TRBV5-4|TRBJ2-7
CASSLAGGGGLYEQYF
TGTGCCAGCAGCTTGGCAGGTGGCGGGGGACTCTACGAGCAGTACTTC
>NA|NA|TRBV28|TRBJ1-5
CASSLVGPREPQHF
TGTGCCAGCAGTTTAGTAGGGCCTAGGGAGCCCCAGCATTTT
>TRBD1|once|TRBV3-1/TRBV3-2|TRBJ1-6
CASSQGHRGNSPLHF
TGTGCCAGCAGCCAAGGGCACAGGGGGAATTCACCCCTCCACTTT
>NA|NA|TRBV3-1/TRBV3-2|TRBJ1-5
CASSQEYSNQPQHF
TGTGCCAGCAGCCAAGAGTATAGCAATCAGCCCCAGCATTTT
>TRBD1|NA|TRBV6-1|TRBJ2-7
CASSATGTGALSYEQYF
TGTGCCAGCAGTGCAACCGGGACAGGGGCCCTCTCCTACGAGCAGTACTTC
>NA|NA|TRBV3-1/TRBV3-2|TRBJ2-5
CASTGGGETQYF
TGTGCCAGCACCGGGGGCGGGGAGACCCAGTACTTC
>NA|NA|TRBV9|TRBJ2-7
CASSPRTDSYEQYF
TGTGCCAGCAGCCCCCGGACAGACTCCTACGAGCAGTACTTC
>NA|NA|TRBV11-2|TRBJ1-1
CASSFPTLGPGGTEAFF
TGTGCCAGCAGCTTTCCTACACTAGGGCCGGGCGGCACTGAAGCTTTCTTT
>NA|NA|TRBV4-1|TRBJ2-5
CASSQGSIPETQYF
TGCGCCAGCAGCCAAGGATCCATCCCAGAGACCCAGTACTTC
>NA|NA|TRBV12-5|TRBJ2-5
CASGSSWGETQYF
TGTGCTAGTGGATCGTCCTGGGGGGAGACCCAGTACTTC
>NA|NA|TRBV11-2|TRBJ2-2
CASSLHGNTGELFF
TGTGCCAGCAGCTTACACGGGAACACCGGGGAGCTGTTTTTT
>TRBD1|NA|TRBV5-1|TRBJ1-6
CASSWDSLYSPLHF
TGCGCCAGCAGCTGGGACAGCTTGTATTCACCCCTCCACTTT